The subject of this entry is one T cell receptor (beta chain). No antigen is known for it. The DNA ends 3 residues before the CDR3 does, and the rest of the CDR3 is filled in from the germline J gene. Per the germline V gene, CDR1 is SGHRS and CDR2 is YFSETQ. Germline trimming cut 1 base from V and 7 bases from J; bases unmatched to any gene: 2. The CDR3 has 13 amino acids. Mixed chimerism was transient after nonmyeloablative marrow transplants from related graft donors. Unstimulated Tregs (CD4+CD25+CD127-) and CD4+CD25- non-Tregs were sorted from PBMCs. The data were taken from a study of Tregs in tolerant kidney transplant recipients. General observations from the study: For some patients, primers changed over time, blocking nucleotide-level comparison. Activated donor B cell expansion appeared to reveal the most relevant donor-specific TCRbeta repertoire. Validation in larger populations is needed because few patients were studied.

Sequencing was performed with immunoSEQ multiplex PCR; in TCRdb, only in-frame clones are kept and a portion is missing. Across some 29,000 clones, the top ten clones capture 1.8% of the sample. The source of this sequence is a human patient who received a combined kidney and bone marrow transplant. Some T cells may be the graft donor's. V and J are TRBV5-1 and TRBJ1-5, with TRBD1 matching over 7 bases. Here the sequenced sample was CD4+ T cells from blood (PBMCs), taken 24 months after the transplant. The DNA read from the CDR3 is TGCGCCAGCAGCTTGACAGGGGAGCAGCCC. It is translated as CASSLTGEQP. The full CDR3 is CASSLTGEQPQHF.